Below, one T cell receptor (beta chain) is given with its context. The CDR3 sequence is 17 residues long. The germline V gene has CDR1 MGHRA and CDR2 YSYEKL. Between the trimmed V and J ends, which lost 4 bases and 3 bases, there was a span of 22 bases. This entry belongs to a study of OX40 agonist ivuxolimab in advanced cancers. Study-wide context: Ivuxolimab, an agonist antibody against OX40 (CD134), was given to patients. Patients in the trial were receiving intravenous ivuxolimab every 2 weeks, at doses of 0.01 to 10 mg/kg.

The method was immunoSEQ multiplex PCR; TCRdb's version includes in-frame clones alone and lacks a portion of them. The sample includes about 70,000 clones, roughly 80% of them seen just once. The starting material was CD4+ or CD8+ T cells sorted from blood, obtained in a trial of the OX40 agonist ivuxolimab. The chain combines TRBV4-1 with TRBJ2-7; D is perhaps TRBD2 (7 bases). This TCR derives from an adult with an advanced solid tumor such as melanoma, head and neck, liver or kidney cancer. DNA for the CDR3: TGCGCCAGCAGCCTCGAGGACCCCAAGGGAGGGGGCTACGAGCAGTACTTC. It yields the protein CASSLEDPKGGGYEQYF.